This is a list of T cell receptor beta chains from one sample in a study of long-term antiretroviral therapy in people with HIV. Using immunoSEQ multiplex PCR, the repertoire was profiled, and TCRdb retains in-frame clones only, with some absent. The sample consists of some 35,000 clones, approximately 94% of them appearing once. Here the sequenced sample was unsorted PBMCs, taken 4.1 years after starting antiretroviral therapy. Receptors originate from a woman in her 50s with HIV. The CDR3 runs from the conserved cysteine through the conserved F or W. Expanded clones get a size class; other rows say once, few or many, or leave the size out.

j_call clone_size v_call cdr3_aa
TRBJ1-1 - TRBV15 CATSSRTTGYQNTEAFF
TRBJ2-6 once TRBV5-1 CASSTTGAGANVLTF
TRBJ1-2 - TRBV5-1 CASSLAGTGVNYGYTF
TRBJ2-5 - TRBV9 CASSVAIRTQETQYF
TRBJ2-1 - TRBV7-2 CASSPKRGGNEQFF
TRBJ2-2 - TRBV29-1 CSVRTSGGAGAGELFF
TRBJ2-1 - TRBV6-4 CASSESAGGGDEQFF
TRBJ2-3 - TRBV30 CAWRAGLADTQYF
TRBJ2-1 - TRBV7-9 CASSPGPYNEQFF
TRBJ2-1 - TRBV19 CASCEGGLIYNEQFF
TRBJ2-7 - TRBV5-6 CASSLFQYSNEQYF
TRBJ2-3 - TRBV2 CASKVRGGADTQYF
TRBJ2-5 - TRBV9 CASSAFVSSRRGETQYF
TRBJ1-1 - TRBV28 CASSFRNRYTEAFF